These T cell receptor beta chains were read from a single sample in a study of shared clonotypes between healthy human individuals. Method: immunoSEQ multiplex PCR; TCRdb's copy keeps in-frame clones and lacks some. The profile covers some 1.1 million clones, with about 80% appearing a single time and about 0.89% taken by the ten largest. The specimen sequenced was memory CD4+ T cells from PBMCs. These receptors all stem from a man in his late teens or twenties in good health. Some clones in this sample may be carry-over from other donors' samples. The CDR3 runs from the conserved cysteine through the conserved F or W. A D gene is named only where the DNA matches it firmly. The size field is filled for only some rows; it gives once, few, many or a size class.

cdr3_aa: CASSYSFTTAYGYTF
cdr3_nt: TGTGCCAGCAGTTACTCCTTCACGACAGCTTATGGCTACACCTTC
clone_size: NA
v_call: TRBV6-5
j_call: TRBJ1-2
d_call: NA

cdr3_aa: CASSLYRAPSTGELFF
cdr3_nt: TGTGCCAGCTCACTTTACCGGGCTCCGAGCACCGGGGAGCTGTTTTTT
clone_size: once
v_call: TRBV18
j_call: TRBJ2-2
d_call: NA

cdr3_aa: CASSVELGDTQYF
cdr3_nt: TGTGCCAGCAGCGTTGAACTGGGAGATACGCAGTATTTT
clone_size: NA
v_call: TRBV27
j_call: TRBJ2-3
d_call: NA

cdr3_aa: CATSRDSSYEQYF
cdr3_nt: TGTGCCACCTCGAGGGACAGCTCCTACGAGCAGTACTTC
clone_size: once
v_call: TRBV6-5
j_call: TRBJ2-7
d_call: TRBD1

cdr3_aa: CASSTSMGQETQYF
cdr3_nt: TGTGCCAGCAGCACCTCGATGGGGCAAGAGACCCAGTACTTC
clone_size: NA
v_call: TRBV2
j_call: TRBJ2-5
d_call: NA

cdr3_aa: CASRPGLHQPQHF
cdr3_nt: TGTGCCAGCAGGCCGGGTCTTCATCAGCCCCAGCATTTT
clone_size: NA
v_call: TRBV28
j_call: TRBJ1-5
d_call: NA

cdr3_aa: CASSLGGMIYEQYF
cdr3_nt: TGTGCCAGCAGCTTAGGTGGGATGATCTACGAGCAGTACTTC
clone_size: NA
v_call: TRBV11-1
j_call: TRBJ2-7
d_call: NA

cdr3_aa: CASSLSSPGQTYEQYF
cdr3_nt: TGTGCCAGCAGCTTAAGTTCCCCGGGCCAAACCTACGAGCAGTACTTC
clone_size: NA
v_call: TRBV7-8
j_call: TRBJ2-7
d_call: NA

cdr3_aa: CASSVGRGNTEAFF
cdr3_nt: TGTGCCAGCAGTGTGGGCAGGGGGAACACTGAAGCTTTCTTT
clone_size: NA
v_call: TRBV2
j_call: TRBJ1-1
d_call: NA

cdr3_aa: CASSQAVSRGSYEQYF
cdr3_nt: TGCGCCAGCAGCCAAGCCGTCTCGCGGGGCTCCTACGAGCAGTACTTC
clone_size: NA
v_call: TRBV4-1
j_call: TRBJ2-7
d_call: NA

cdr3_aa: CASSWGREAFF
cdr3_nt: TGTGCCAGCAGCTGGGGGCGTGAAGCTTTCTTT
clone_size: NA
v_call: TRBV28
j_call: TRBJ1-1
d_call: NA

cdr3_aa: CASSLPGLAAYNEQFF
cdr3_nt: TGTGCCAGCAGCCTACCGGGACTAGCCGCCTACAATGAGCAGTTCTTC
clone_size: NA
v_call: TRBV7-2
j_call: TRBJ2-1
d_call: TRBD2

cdr3_aa: CASSLGRAYEQYF
cdr3_nt: TGTGCCAGCAGTTTGGGGCGGGCCTACGAGCAGTACTTC
clone_size: NA
v_call: TRBV28
j_call: TRBJ2-7
d_call: NA

cdr3_aa: CASSATGYIGYTF
cdr3_nt: TGTGCCAGCAGTGCCACAGGGTACATCGGCTACACCTTC
clone_size: NA
v_call: TRBV28
j_call: TRBJ1-2
d_call: NA

cdr3_aa: CASSILEVSFSYNEQFF
cdr3_nt: TGTGCCAGTAGTATACTCGAGGTCAGCTTCTCCTACAATGAGCAGTTCTTC
clone_size: NA
v_call: TRBV19
j_call: TRBJ2-1
d_call: NA

cdr3_aa: CASSRPRGSGEETQYF
cdr3_nt: TGCGCCAGCAGCCGGCCCCGTGGGAGTGGGGAAGAGACCCAGTACTTC
clone_size: NA
v_call: TRBV4-1
j_call: TRBJ2-5
d_call: NA

cdr3_aa: CASTEQGAGANVLTF
cdr3_nt: TGTGCCAGCACCGAACAGGGCGCCGGGGCCAACGTCCTGACTTTC
clone_size: NA
v_call: TRBV6-1
j_call: TRBJ2-6
d_call: NA

cdr3_aa: CASSPDRGIIYGYTF
cdr3_nt: TGTGCCAGCTCCCCGGACAGGGGGATTATCTATGGCTACACCTTC
clone_size: NA
v_call: TRBV2
j_call: TRBJ1-2
d_call: TRBD1

cdr3_aa: CSGRGGTGTDTQYF
cdr3_nt: TGCAGCGGCAGAGGGGGGACAGGCACAGATACGCAGTATTTT
clone_size: NA
v_call: TRBV29-1
j_call: TRBJ2-3
d_call: NA

cdr3_aa: CSPSSNTEAFF
cdr3_nt: TGCAGCCCCTCATCGAACACTGAAGCTTTCTTT
clone_size: NA
v_call: TRBV29-1
j_call: TRBJ1-1
d_call: NA

cdr3_aa: CASGSTWGTEAFF
cdr3_nt: TGTGCTAGTGGTTCGACTTGGGGCACTGAAGCTTTCTTT
clone_size: NA
v_call: TRBV12-5
j_call: TRBJ1-1
d_call: NA

cdr3_aa: CATQTGEPISYEQYF
cdr3_nt: TGCGCCACCCAAACCGGGGAGCCAATATCCTACGAGCAGTACTTC
clone_size: NA
v_call: TRBV10-1
j_call: TRBJ2-7
d_call: NA

cdr3_aa: CASTRTGVGYNEQFF
cdr3_nt: TGTGCCAGCACCAGGACGGGGGTGGGGTACAATGAGCAGTTCTTC
clone_size: NA
v_call: TRBV27
j_call: TRBJ2-1
d_call: NA

cdr3_aa: CASRPDRNTEAFF
cdr3_nt: TGTGCCAGCAGACCCGACAGGAACACTGAAGCTTTCTTT
clone_size: NA
v_call: TRBV7-9
j_call: TRBJ1-1
d_call: NA

cdr3_aa: CASSPPQGRQETQYF
cdr3_nt: TGTGCCAGCTCACCACCCCAGGGACGCCAAGAGACCCAGTACTTC
clone_size: NA
v_call: TRBV18
j_call: TRBJ2-5
d_call: NA

cdr3_aa: CASSVAVTAYEQYF
cdr3_nt: TGTGCCAGCAGCGTAGCTGTCACCGCCTACGAGCAGTACTTC
clone_size: NA
v_call: TRBV9
j_call: TRBJ2-7
d_call: NA

cdr3_aa: CGSSLSWTGEQFF
cdr3_nt: TGTGGCAGCAGCTTATCCTGGACTGGTGAGCAGTTCTTC
clone_size: NA
v_call: TRBV7-9
j_call: TRBJ2-1
d_call: NA

cdr3_aa: CASSPRGPGASFLSSYNEQFF
cdr3_nt: TGTGCCAGCAGCCCCAGAGGTCCGGGAGCCTCCTTTTTAAGCTCCTACAATGAGCAGTTCTTC
clone_size: NA
v_call: TRBV9
j_call: TRBJ2-1
d_call: NA

cdr3_aa: CASSLGQGRANTEAFF
cdr3_nt: TGCGCCAGCAGTCTAGGACAGGGACGAGCGAACACTGAAGCTTTCTTT
clone_size: NA
v_call: TRBV5-1
j_call: TRBJ1-1
d_call: TRBD1

cdr3_aa: CASSRSAGREEQETQYF
cdr3_nt: TGTGCCAGCAGCCGCTCGGCCGGGCGGGAGGAACAAGAGACCCAGTACTTC
clone_size: few
v_call: TRBV4-2
j_call: TRBJ2-5
d_call: TRBD2

cdr3_aa: CASSQVTGTEDTQYF
cdr3_nt: TGCGCCAGCAGCCAAGTGACCGGGACAGAAGATACGCAGTATTTT
clone_size: NA
v_call: TRBV4-3
j_call: TRBJ2-3
d_call: TRBD1

cdr3_aa: CASSGLTPGIDGYTF
cdr3_nt: TGTGCCAGTAGTGGACTTACACCGGGGATAGATGGCTACACCTTC
clone_size: NA
v_call: TRBV19
j_call: TRBJ1-2
d_call: NA

cdr3_aa: CASSLASATYNEQFF
cdr3_nt: TGCGCCAGCAGCTTGGCGTCCGCAACCTACAATGAGCAGTTCTTC
clone_size: NA
v_call: TRBV5-1
j_call: TRBJ2-1
d_call: NA

cdr3_aa: CASNIAGPYEQYF
cdr3_nt: TGTGCCAGCAATATTGCGGGGCCCTACGAGCAGTACTTC
clone_size: NA
v_call: TRBV2
j_call: TRBJ2-7
d_call: NA

cdr3_aa: CASSQDGTGSIYNEQFF
cdr3_nt: TGTGCCAGCAGCCAAGATGGGACAGGGAGCATTTACAATGAGCAGTTCTTC
clone_size: NA
v_call: TRBV4-2
j_call: TRBJ2-1
d_call: TRBD1

cdr3_aa: CASSEARGRSYEQYF
cdr3_nt: TGTGCCAGCAGTGAAGCCCGGGGTCGCTCCTACGAGCAGTACTTC
clone_size: NA
v_call: TRBV6-1
j_call: TRBJ2-7
d_call: NA

cdr3_aa: CASSTNQGQRTQYF
cdr3_nt: TGTGCCAGCAGTACCAACCAGGGCCAGCGGACCCAGTACTTC
clone_size: NA
v_call: TRBV28
j_call: TRBJ2-5
d_call: NA

cdr3_aa: CASSLGPPGNSGNTIYF
cdr3_nt: TGTGCCAGCAGCTTAGGCCCGCCGGGTAACTCTGGAAACACCATATATTTT
clone_size: NA
v_call: TRBV7-2
j_call: TRBJ1-3
d_call: NA

cdr3_aa: CASSLAAGGPDTQYF
cdr3_nt: TGTGCCAGCAGCTTGGCAGCGGGAGGGCCAGATACGCAGTATTTT
clone_size: NA
v_call: TRBV7-3
j_call: TRBJ2-3
d_call: TRBD2

cdr3_aa: CASRTGTGAGNTIYF
cdr3_nt: TGTGCCAGCAGGACCGGGACAGGGGCTGGAAACACCATATATTTT
clone_size: NA
v_call: TRBV2
j_call: TRBJ1-3
d_call: TRBD1

cdr3_aa: CASSSSGQGVSGSGANVLTF
cdr3_nt: TGTGCCAGCAGTTCCTCCGGACAGGGGGTATCAGGCTCTGGGGCCAACGTCCTGACTTTC
clone_size: NA
v_call: TRBV28
j_call: TRBJ2-6
d_call: TRBD1

cdr3_aa: CASSAGREAFF
cdr3_nt: TGTGCCAGCAGTGCCGGCAGAGAAGCTTTCTTT
clone_size: many
v_call: TRBV28
j_call: TRBJ1-1
d_call: NA

cdr3_aa: CASSVDRGGPRETQYF
cdr3_nt: TGTGCCAGCAGCGTAGATCGGGGAGGGCCGAGGGAGACCCAGTACTTC
clone_size: once
v_call: TRBV9
j_call: TRBJ2-5
d_call: TRBD2

cdr3_aa: CAWSVQTGTAYGYTF
cdr3_nt: TGTGCCTGGAGTGTACAGACAGGGACAGCTTATGGCTACACCTTC
clone_size: NA
v_call: TRBV30
j_call: TRBJ1-2
d_call: TRBD1

cdr3_aa: CASSPFREPSDTQYF
cdr3_nt: TGTGCCAGCAGCCCCTTTCGGGAGCCCTCAGATACGCAGTATTTT
clone_size: few
v_call: TRBV11-2
j_call: TRBJ2-3
d_call: NA

cdr3_aa: CASSLSGGEQFF
cdr3_nt: TGTGCCAGCAGCTTATCCGGGGGTGAGCAGTTCTTC
clone_size: NA
v_call: TRBV11-2
j_call: TRBJ2-1
d_call: NA

cdr3_aa: CASSLKQGDYGYTF
cdr3_nt: TGTGCCAGCAGTTTAAAACAGGGTGACTATGGCTACACCTTC
clone_size: NA
v_call: TRBV6-5
j_call: TRBJ1-2
d_call: NA

cdr3_aa: CASSSRLAGVADTQYF
cdr3_nt: TGTGCCAGCAGCTCAAGACTAGCGGGAGTAGCAGATACGCAGTATTTT
clone_size: NA
v_call: TRBV5-4
j_call: TRBJ2-3
d_call: TRBD2

cdr3_aa: CASSFQGLYGYTF
cdr3_nt: TGTGCCAGCAGCTTCCAGGGACTCTATGGCTACACCTTC
clone_size: few
v_call: TRBV7-9
j_call: TRBJ1-2
d_call: NA

cdr3_aa: CASSGEDNEKLFF
cdr3_nt: TGTGCCAGCAGCGGCGAGGACAATGAAAAACTGTTTTTT
clone_size: NA
v_call: TRBV2
j_call: TRBJ1-4
d_call: NA

cdr3_aa: CASSTSSSGNQPQHF
cdr3_nt: TGTGCCAGCAGTACCTCTTCTTCGGGCAATCAGCCCCAGCATTTT
clone_size: NA
v_call: TRBV28
j_call: TRBJ1-5
d_call: NA

cdr3_aa: CAWSARHGGELFF
cdr3_nt: TGTGCCTGGAGTGCCAGACACGGGGGGGAGCTGTTTTTT
clone_size: NA
v_call: TRBV30
j_call: TRBJ2-2
d_call: NA

cdr3_aa: CASSQGGTSSYEQYF
cdr3_nt: TGTGCCAGCAGCCAAGGCGGGACTAGCTCCTACGAGCAGTACTTC
clone_size: once
v_call: TRBV4-2
j_call: TRBJ2-7
d_call: TRBD2

cdr3_aa: CASSLDRGGQPQHF
cdr3_nt: TGTGCCAGCAGCTTGGACAGGGGGGGTCAGCCCCAGCATTTT
clone_size: NA
v_call: TRBV7-9
j_call: TRBJ1-5
d_call: TRBD1

cdr3_aa: CASSPLAGTYNEQFF
cdr3_nt: TGTGCCAGCTCACCATTGGCGGGGACCTACAATGAGCAGTTCTTC
clone_size: NA
v_call: TRBV18
j_call: TRBJ2-1
d_call: NA

cdr3_aa: CASSVVAGPNTGELFF
cdr3_nt: TGTGCCAGCAGCGTAGTCGCGGGTCCGAACACCGGGGAGCTGTTTTTT
clone_size: few
v_call: TRBV9
j_call: TRBJ2-2
d_call: NA

cdr3_aa: CASSLSGVETQYF
cdr3_nt: TGTGCCAGCAGTCTTTCAGGAGTGGAGACCCAGTACTTC
clone_size: NA
v_call: TRBV6-1
j_call: TRBJ2-5
d_call: NA

cdr3_aa: CATSRDFRAWYTDTQYF
cdr3_nt: TGTGCCACCAGCAGAGACTTCCGGGCATGGTACACAGATACGCAGTATTTT
clone_size: NA
v_call: TRBV15
j_call: TRBJ2-3
d_call: NA

cdr3_aa: CASSIAGTDNQPQHF
cdr3_nt: TGTGCCAGTAGTATTGCCGGGACAGACAATCAGCCCCAGCATTTT
clone_size: NA
v_call: TRBV19
j_call: TRBJ1-5
d_call: TRBD1